This T cell receptor (beta chain) stems from a study of T cell responses to AZD1222 COVID-19 vaccine. The length of the CDR3 is 11 residues. V gave up 2 bases and J gave up 9 bases, with 8 bases separating them. Per the germline V gene, CDR1 is SQVTM and CDR2 is ANQGSEA. The table came from immunoSEQ multiplex PCR; TCRdb's copy has only in-frame clones and leaves some out. The sample yields about 77,000 clones, under 95% seen once. At least ten counts were recorded for this clone. This sequence was found in an adult who received the AZD1222 COVID-19 vaccine. V usage is TRBV29-1 and J usage is TRBJ2-1; no clear D gene. Sequences were derived from peripheral blood, sampled 28 days after the second AZD1222 dose. CDR3 in amino acids: CSVELLTEQFF. CDR3 nucleotide sequence: TGCAGCGTTGAATTACTCACTGAGCAGTTCTTC.